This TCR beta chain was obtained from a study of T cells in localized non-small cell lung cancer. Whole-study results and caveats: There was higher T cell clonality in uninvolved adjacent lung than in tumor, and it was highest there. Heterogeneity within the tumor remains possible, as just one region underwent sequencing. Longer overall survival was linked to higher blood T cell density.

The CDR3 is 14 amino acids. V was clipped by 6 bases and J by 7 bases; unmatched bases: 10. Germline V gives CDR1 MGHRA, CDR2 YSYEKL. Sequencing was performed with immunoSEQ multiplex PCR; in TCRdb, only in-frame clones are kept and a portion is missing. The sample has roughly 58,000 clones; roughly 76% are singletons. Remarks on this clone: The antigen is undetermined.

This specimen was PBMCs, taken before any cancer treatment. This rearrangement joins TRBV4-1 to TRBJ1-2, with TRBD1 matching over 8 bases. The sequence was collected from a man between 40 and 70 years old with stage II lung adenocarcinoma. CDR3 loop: CASRLVDRGGGYTF. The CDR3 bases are TGCGCCAGCAGGCTAGTAGACAGGGGCGGTGGCTACACCTTC.